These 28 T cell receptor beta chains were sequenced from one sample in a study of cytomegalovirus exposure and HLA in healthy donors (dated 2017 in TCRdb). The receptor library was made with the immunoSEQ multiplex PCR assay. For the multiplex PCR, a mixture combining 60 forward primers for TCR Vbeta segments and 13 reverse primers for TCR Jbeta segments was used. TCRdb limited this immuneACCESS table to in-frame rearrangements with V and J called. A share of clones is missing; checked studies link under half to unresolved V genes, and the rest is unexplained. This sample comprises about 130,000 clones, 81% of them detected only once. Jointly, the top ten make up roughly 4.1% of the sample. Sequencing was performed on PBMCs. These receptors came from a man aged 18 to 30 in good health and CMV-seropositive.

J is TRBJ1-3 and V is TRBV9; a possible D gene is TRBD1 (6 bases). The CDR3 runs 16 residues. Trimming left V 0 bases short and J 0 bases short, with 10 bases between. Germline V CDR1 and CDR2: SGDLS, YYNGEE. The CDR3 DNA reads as TGTGCCAGCAGCGTAGTCGGGGGGCTCTCTGGAAACACCATATATTTT. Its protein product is CASSVVGGLSGNTIYF.

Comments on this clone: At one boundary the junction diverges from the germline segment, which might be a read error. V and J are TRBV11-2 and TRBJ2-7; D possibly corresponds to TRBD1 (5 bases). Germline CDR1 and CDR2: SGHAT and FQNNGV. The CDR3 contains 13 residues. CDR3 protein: CASSLELLQGQNF. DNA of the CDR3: TGTGCCAGCAGCTTAGAACTCTTGCAGGGCCAAAACTTC.

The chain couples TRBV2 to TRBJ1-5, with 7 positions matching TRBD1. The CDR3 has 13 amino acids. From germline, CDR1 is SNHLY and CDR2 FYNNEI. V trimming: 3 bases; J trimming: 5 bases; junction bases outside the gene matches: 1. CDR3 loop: CASSDRGHQPQHF. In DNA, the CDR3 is TGTGCCAGCAGTGATAGGGGGCATCAGCCCCAGCATTTT.

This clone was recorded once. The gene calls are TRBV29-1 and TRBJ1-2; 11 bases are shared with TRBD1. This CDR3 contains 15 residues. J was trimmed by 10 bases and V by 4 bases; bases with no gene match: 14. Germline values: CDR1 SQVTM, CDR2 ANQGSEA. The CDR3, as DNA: TGCAGCGTTGGGTCAGGGACAGGGGGTGGAAGCGTCTACACCTTC. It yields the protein CSVGSGTGGGSVYTF.

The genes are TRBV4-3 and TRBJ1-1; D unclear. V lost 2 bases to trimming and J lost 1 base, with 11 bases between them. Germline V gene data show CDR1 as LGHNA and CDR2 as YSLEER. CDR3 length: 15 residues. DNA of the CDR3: TGCGCCAGCAGCCAATCGGAGTCGGAGAACACTGAAGCTTTCTTT. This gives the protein CASSQSESENTEAFF.

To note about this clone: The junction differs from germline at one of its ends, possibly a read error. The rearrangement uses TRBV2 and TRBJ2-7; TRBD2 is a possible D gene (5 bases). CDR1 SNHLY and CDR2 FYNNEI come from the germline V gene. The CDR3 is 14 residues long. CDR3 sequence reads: CASSQAGREYEQYF. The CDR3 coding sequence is TGTGCCAGCAGTCAAGCAGGACGGGAATACGAGCAGTACTTC. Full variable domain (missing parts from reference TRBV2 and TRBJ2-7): EPEVTQTPSHQVTQMGQEVILRCVPISNHLYFYWYRQILGQKVEFLVSFYNNEISEKSEIFDDQFSVERPDGSNFTLKIRSTKLEDSAMYFCASSQAGREYEQYFGPGTRLTVT.

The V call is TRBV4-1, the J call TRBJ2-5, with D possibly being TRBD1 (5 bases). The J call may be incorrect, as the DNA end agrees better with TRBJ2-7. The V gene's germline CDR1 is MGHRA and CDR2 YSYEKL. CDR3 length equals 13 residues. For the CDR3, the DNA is TGCGCCAGCAGCCAAGACAGGACATACGAGCAGTACTTC. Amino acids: CASSQDRTYEQYF.

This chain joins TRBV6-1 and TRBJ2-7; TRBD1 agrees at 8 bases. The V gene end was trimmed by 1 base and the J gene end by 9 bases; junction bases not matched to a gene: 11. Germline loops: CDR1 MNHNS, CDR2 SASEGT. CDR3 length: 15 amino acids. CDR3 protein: CASSEGQGHSDGQYF. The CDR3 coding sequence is TGTGCCAGCAGTGAAGGACAGGGGCACTCTGATGGGCAGTACTTC.

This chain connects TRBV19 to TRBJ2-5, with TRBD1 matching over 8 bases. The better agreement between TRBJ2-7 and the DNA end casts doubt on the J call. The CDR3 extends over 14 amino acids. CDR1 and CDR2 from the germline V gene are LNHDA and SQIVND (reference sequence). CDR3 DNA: TGTGCCAGTAGTATCGCGCAGGGGGCCGTCGAGCAGTACTTC. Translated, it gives CASSIAQGAVEQYF.

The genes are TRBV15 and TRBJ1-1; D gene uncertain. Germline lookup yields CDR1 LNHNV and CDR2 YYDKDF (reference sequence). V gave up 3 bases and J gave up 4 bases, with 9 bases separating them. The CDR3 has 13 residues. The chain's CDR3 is CATSRAGPTEAFF. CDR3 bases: TGTGCCACCAGCAGGGCAGGTCCCACTGAAGCTTTCTTT.

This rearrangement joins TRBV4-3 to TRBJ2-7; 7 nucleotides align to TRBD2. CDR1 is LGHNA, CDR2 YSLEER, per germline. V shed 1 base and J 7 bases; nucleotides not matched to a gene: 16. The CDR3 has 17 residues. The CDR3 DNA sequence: TGCGCCAGCAGCCAAGCCCTCCGAAGCGGGAATGTAGGAGAGCAGTACTTC. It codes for CASSQALRSGNVGEQYF.

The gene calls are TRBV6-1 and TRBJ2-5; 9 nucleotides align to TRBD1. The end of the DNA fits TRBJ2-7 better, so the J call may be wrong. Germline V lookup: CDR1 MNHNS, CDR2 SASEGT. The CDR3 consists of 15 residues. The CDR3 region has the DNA TGTGCCAGCAACAAGCCGGGACAGGGAACCTACGAGCAGTACTTC. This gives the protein CASNKPGQGTYEQYF.

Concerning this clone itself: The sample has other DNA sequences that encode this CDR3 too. The CDR3: CASSLGLREQYF. The CDR3 DNA sequence: TGTGCCAGCAGCTTAGGGCTCCGTGAGCAGTACTTC. This sequence joins TRBV7-9 and TRBJ2-7; no definite D call. Germline V gene data show CDR1 as SEHNR and CDR2 as FQNEAQ (reference sequence). Trimming removed 1 base at V and 7 bases at J, with 8 bases between. This CDR3 has 12 amino acids.

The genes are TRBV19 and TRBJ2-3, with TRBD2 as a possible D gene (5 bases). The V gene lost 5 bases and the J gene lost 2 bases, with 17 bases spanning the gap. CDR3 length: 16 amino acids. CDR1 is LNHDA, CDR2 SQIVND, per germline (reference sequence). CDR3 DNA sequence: TGTGCCAGTAGTCGGGGTCGGGAAGAATACACAGATACGCAGTATTTT. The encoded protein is CASSRGREEYTDTQYF.

The CDR3 spells CASSIRGQGGYEQYF. CDR3 nucleotide sequence: TGTGCCAGTAGTATAAGAGGTCAGGGTGGTTACGAGCAGTACTTC. The genes are TRBV19 and TRBJ2-7, with a tentative D call TRBD1 (5 bases). The V end was cut by 2 bases, the J end by 4 bases, with 15 bases between. CDR1 is LNHDA, CDR2 SQIVND, per germline (reference sequence). CDR3 length: 15 residues. Combining the CDR3 with reference TRBV19 and TRBJ2-7 gives the whole variable domain DGGITQSPKYLFRKEGQNVTLSCEQNLNHDAMYWYRQDPGQGLRLIYYSQIVNDFQKGDIAEGYSVSREKKESFPLTVTSAQKNPTAFYLCASSIRGQGGYEQYFGPGTRLTVT.

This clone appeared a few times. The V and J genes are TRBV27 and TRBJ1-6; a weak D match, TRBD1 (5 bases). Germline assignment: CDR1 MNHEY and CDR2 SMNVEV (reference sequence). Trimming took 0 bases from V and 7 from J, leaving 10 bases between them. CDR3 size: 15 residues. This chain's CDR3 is CASSLSPRVNSPLHF. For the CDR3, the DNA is TGTGCCAGCAGTTTATCCCCCAGGGTGAATTCACCCCTCCACTTT.

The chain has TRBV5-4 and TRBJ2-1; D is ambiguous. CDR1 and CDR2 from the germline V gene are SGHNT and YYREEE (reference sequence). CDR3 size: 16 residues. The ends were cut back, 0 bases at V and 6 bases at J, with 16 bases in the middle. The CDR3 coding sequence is TGTGCCAGCAGCTTGGCCCCGGGTGAGGTTATCAATGAGCAGTTCTTC. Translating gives CASSLAPGEVINEQFF. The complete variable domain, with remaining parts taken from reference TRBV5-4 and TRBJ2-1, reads ETGVTQSPTHLIKTRGQQVTLRCSSQSGHNTVSWYQQALGQGPQFIFQYYREEENGRGNFPPRFSGLQFPNYSSELNVNALELDDSALYLCASSLAPGEVINEQFFGPGTRLTVL.

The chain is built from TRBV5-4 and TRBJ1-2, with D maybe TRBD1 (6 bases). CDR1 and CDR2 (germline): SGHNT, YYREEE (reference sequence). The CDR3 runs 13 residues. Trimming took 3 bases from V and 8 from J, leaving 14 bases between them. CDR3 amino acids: CASSWADSRGYTF. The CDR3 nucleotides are TGTGCCAGCAGCTGGGCGGACAGCCGCGGCTACACCTTC.

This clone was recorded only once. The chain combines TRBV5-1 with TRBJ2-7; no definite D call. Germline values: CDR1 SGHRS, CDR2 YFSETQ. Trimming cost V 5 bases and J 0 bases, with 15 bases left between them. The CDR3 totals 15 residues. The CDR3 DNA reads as TGCGCCAGCAGAAAAGAGGCAGATACCTCCTACGAGCAGTACTTC. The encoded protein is CASRKEADTSYEQYF.

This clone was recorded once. The CDR3 here is CASSPQDREQYF. The CDR3, as DNA: TGTGCCAGCAGCCCGCAGGATCGCGAGCAGTACTTC. This sequence joins TRBV7-8 and TRBJ2-7, with D hard to call. Germline CDR1 is SGHVS and CDR2 is FQNEAQ. Trimming removed 5 bases at V and 6 bases at J, with 11 bases between. The CDR3 covers 12 residues.

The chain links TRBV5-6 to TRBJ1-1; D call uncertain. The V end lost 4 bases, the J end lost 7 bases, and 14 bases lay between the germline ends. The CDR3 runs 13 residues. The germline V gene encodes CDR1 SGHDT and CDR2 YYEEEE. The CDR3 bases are TGTGCCAGCAGCCTCCCGGGGATGGATGAAGCTTTCTTT. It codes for CASSLPGMDEAFF.

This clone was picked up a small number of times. CDR3 loop: CASSLRSGGTGELFF. CDR3 nucleotides: TGTGCCAGCAGCTTAAGGAGCGGGGGCACCGGGGAGCTGTTTTTT. This sequence joins TRBV7-9 and TRBJ2-2, with 8 bases fitting TRBD2. This CDR3 is built from 15 residues. J was trimmed by 4 bases and V by 2 bases; bases with no gene match: 3. The V gene's germline CDR1 is SEHNR and CDR2 FQNEAQ (reference sequence).

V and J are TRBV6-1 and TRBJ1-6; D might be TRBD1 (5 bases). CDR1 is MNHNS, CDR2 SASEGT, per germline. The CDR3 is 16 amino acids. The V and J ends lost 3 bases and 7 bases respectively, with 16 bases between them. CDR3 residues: CASSDDGGVGNSPLHF. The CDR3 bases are TGTGCCAGCAGTGACGATGGGGGGGTAGGAAATTCACCCCTCCACTTT.

The chain's CDR3 is CASSLVRSGNTIYF. The CDR3 DNA reads TGTGCCAGCAGCTTAGTCCGCTCTGGAAACACCATATATTTT. This rearrangement joins TRBV11-2 to TRBJ1-3; D not resolved. The CDR3 spans 14 residues. The V end lost 1 base, the J end lost 0 bases, and 4 bases lay between the germline ends. Looked up from germline, CDR1 is SGHAT and CDR2 is FQNNGV.

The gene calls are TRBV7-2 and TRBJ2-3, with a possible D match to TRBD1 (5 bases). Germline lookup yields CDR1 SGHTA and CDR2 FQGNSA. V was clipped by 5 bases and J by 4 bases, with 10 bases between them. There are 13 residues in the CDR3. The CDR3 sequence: CASSPRTSDTQYF. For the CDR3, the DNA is TGTGCCAGCAGCCCCCGGACATCAGATACGCAGTATTTT.

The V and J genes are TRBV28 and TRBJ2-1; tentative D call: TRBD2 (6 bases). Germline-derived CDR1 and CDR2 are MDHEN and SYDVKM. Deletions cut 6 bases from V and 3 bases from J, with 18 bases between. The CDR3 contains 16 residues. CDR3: CASRGGGGDFYNEQFF. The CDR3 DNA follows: TGTGCCAGCAGGGGCGGCGGCGGGGATTTCTACAATGAGCAGTTCTTC.

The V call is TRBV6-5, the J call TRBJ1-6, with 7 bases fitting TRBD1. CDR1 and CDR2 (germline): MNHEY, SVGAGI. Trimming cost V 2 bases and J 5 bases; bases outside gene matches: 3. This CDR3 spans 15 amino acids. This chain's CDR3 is CASSYGDRHNSPLHF. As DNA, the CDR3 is TGTGCCAGCAGTTACGGGGACAGACATAATTCACCCCTCCACTTT.

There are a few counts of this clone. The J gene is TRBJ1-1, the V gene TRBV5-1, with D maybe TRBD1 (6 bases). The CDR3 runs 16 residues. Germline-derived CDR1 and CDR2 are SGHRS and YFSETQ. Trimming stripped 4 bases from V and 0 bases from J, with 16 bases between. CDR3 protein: CASSRGQSLMNTEAFF. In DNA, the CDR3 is TGCGCCAGCAGCCGCGGACAGAGTTTAATGAACACTGAAGCTTTCTTT.